The 20 T cell receptor beta chains below come from one sample, sequenced in a study of blood T cell repertoires in COVID-19. The method was immunoSEQ multiplex PCR; TCRdb's version includes in-frame clones alone and lacks a portion of them. Among about 280,000 clones listed, 91% were seen once. The sample was PBMCs or T cells enriched from blood (not recorded which). All receptors derive from a middle-aged man who had been exposed to COVID-19.

The V and J genes are TRBV28 and TRBJ1-2; 7 bases map to TRBD1. With V trimmed by 5 bases and J by 3 bases, 6 bases remained unmatched. The germline gives CDR1 MDHEN, CDR2 SYDVKM. The CDR3 is 14 amino acids. The CDR3, as DNA: TGTGCCAGCAGTCCCCGGGACAGTTACTATGGCTACACCTTC. It is translated as CASSPRDSYYGYTF.

This chain connects TRBV19 to TRBJ2-1; possible D gene TRBD2, 7 bases. CDR3 size: 14 residues. The germline gives CDR1 LNHDA, CDR2 SQIVND (reference sequence). V was cut by 7 bases and J by 10 bases, with 20 bases left in between. CDR3 amino acids: CASKNRAGDWEQFF. CDR3 coding DNA: TGTGCCAGTAAAAACAGGGCGGGAGATTGGGAGCAGTTCTTC.

This chain connects TRBV28 to TRBJ2-7, with 9 bases aligning to TRBD1. This CDR3 is built from 14 residues. Trimming cost V 7 bases and J 0 bases; bases outside gene matches: 4. Looked up from germline, CDR1 is MDHEN and CDR2 is SYDVKM. CDR3 DNA: TGTGCCAGCAAGTGGACAGGGGACTCCTACGAGCAGTACTTC. Protein product: CASKWTGDSYEQYF.

This clone has just a few counts. V is TRBV14 and J is TRBJ1-1; 9 bases map to TRBD1. J gave up 11 bases and V 3 bases, and 7 bases lay outside the gene matches. CDR3 length equals 13 residues. Germline values: CDR1 SGHDN, CDR2 FVKESK. The CDR3 loop is CASSHLQGAGAFF. DNA of the CDR3: TGTGCCAGCAGCCATCTACAGGGGGCCGGGGCTTTCTTT. Full variable domain (outside the CDR3, taken from reference TRBV14 and TRBJ1-1): EAGVTQFPSHSVIEKGQTVTLRCDPISGHDNLYWYRRVMGKEIKFLLHFVKESKQDESGMPNNRFLAERTGGTYSTLKVQPAELEDSGVYFCASSHLQGAGAFFGQGTRLTVV.

Written as DNA, the CDR3 is TGTGCCACCAGTGAGCCCAGGGGCGGGAGTAGAGAGCAGTTCTTC. This gives the protein CATSEPRGGSREQFF. The V and J genes are TRBV24-1 and TRBJ2-1; possibly TRBD2 for D (7 bases). CDR1 and CDR2 (germline): KGHDR, SFDVKD. CDR3 size: 15 residues. V was pared by 4 bases and J by 10 bases, with 19 bases between.

The chain carries TRBV5-1 and TRBJ2-5; D not resolved. The V gene lost 0 bases and the J gene lost 0 bases, with 6 bases spanning the gap. Germline loops: CDR1 SGHRS, CDR2 YFSETQ. This CDR3 is built from 14 residues. The CDR3 region has the DNA TGCGCCAGCAGCTTGGTAGAGGACCAAGAGACCCAGTACTTC. It specifies CASSLVEDQETQYF.

This chain connects TRBV11-2 to TRBJ1-1; D not certain. CDR1 SGHAT and CDR2 FQNNGV come from the germline V gene. The CDR3 has 15 amino acids. V gave up 0 bases and J gave up 4 bases, with 12 bases separating them. CDR3 coding DNA: TGTGCCAGCAGCTTAGAACCTTTCGAGGGCACTGAAGCTTTCTTT. Amino acid sequence: CASSLEPFEGTEAFF. Full variable domain (remainder filled in from reference TRBV11-2 and TRBJ1-1): EAGVAQSPRYKIIEKRQSVAFWCNPISGHATLYWYQQILGQGPKLLIQFQNNGVVDDSQLPKDRFSAERLKGVDSTLKIQPAKLEDSAVYLCASSLEPFEGTEAFFGQGTRLTVV.

The rearrangement links TRBV11-2 to TRBJ2-7; D call uncertain. The CDR3 runs 15 residues. V lost 5 bases and J 5 bases, leaving 19 bases between the germline ends. In germline, CDR1 is SGHAT, CDR2 FQNNGV. In nucleotides, the CDR3 is TGTGCCAGCAGCCCTGGGCCCCCCGCTCCGGACGAGCAGTACTTC. Its protein product is CASSPGPPAPDEQYF.

The chain recombines TRBV4-2 with TRBJ1-1, with a weak D call TRBD1 (5 bases). There are 15 residues in the CDR3. With 4 bases removed from V and 4 bases from J, the gap between germline ends came to 16 bases. Germline CDR1 is LGHNA and CDR2 is YNFKEQ. The CDR3 coding sequence is TGTGCCAGCAGCCTCCTGAAGGGGCTTAGCACTGAAGCTTTCTTT. Translating it yields CASSLLKGLSTEAFF.

The rearrangement uses TRBV10-2 and TRBJ1-3; no firm D call. V was trimmed by 6 bases and J by 1 base, leaving 10 bases between them. The germline CDR1 and CDR2 sequences are WSHSY and SAAADI. The CDR3 runs to 14 residues. The CDR3 DNA follows: TGCGCCAGCAGGGATGGAGGGTCTGGAAACACCATATATTTT. Translating it yields CASRDGGSGNTIYF.

The gene calls are TRBV14 and TRBJ1-1; 11 bases align to TRBD1. V lost 8 bases, J lost 5 bases, and 7 bases stayed unmatched. CDR3 size: 14 residues. CDR1 and CDR2 from the germline V gene are SGHDN and FVKESK. Here the CDR3 reads CASQDGTGGTEAFF. CDR3 bases: TGTGCCAGCCAAGACGGGACAGGGGGAACTGAAGCTTTCTTT.

This clone has just a few counts. This sequence joins TRBV10-3 and TRBJ2-7; TRBD2 matches 11 bases. Germline trimming cut 4 bases from V and 5 bases from J; bases unmatched to any gene: 19. Germline CDR1 ENHRY, CDR2 SYGVKD. This CDR3 contains 19 residues. DNA for the CDR3: TGTGCCATCAGTGCGACCGGGACAGGGCTAGCGGGAGGTTTTAACGAGCAGTACTTC. Translated, it gives CAISATGTGLAGGFNEQYF.

This rearrangement joins TRBV2 to TRBJ1-5; TRBD1 aligns across 7 bases. Germline CDR1 and CDR2: SNHLY and FYNNEI. Losses at the gene ends were 5 bases for V and 2 bases for J; bases not matched to a gene: 3. The CDR3 has 14 amino acids. The CDR3 DNA sequence: TGTGCCAGCAGTACCCAGGGGGGCAATCAGCCCCAGCATTTT. Translated: CASSTQGGNQPQHF.

CDR3 sequence reads: CASSRTYEPRTDTQYF. The DNA of the CDR3 is TGTGCCAGCAGTCGCACTTATGAGCCTCGCACAGATACGCAGTATTTT. The chain combines TRBV6-2 or TRBV6-3 with TRBJ2-3; D is undetermined. The germline V gene encodes CDR1 MNHEY and CDR2 SVGEGT. With 5 bases removed from V and 1 base from J, the gap between germline ends came to 16 bases. This CDR3 is built from 16 residues.

This clone was recorded only once. The CDR3 DNA follows: TGTGCCAGCAGCTCGGACAGACTAGCCAAAAACATTCAGTACTTC. Translation gives CASSSDRLAKNIQYF. The chain joins TRBV7-9 to TRBJ2-4; TRBD1 is a possible D gene (6 bases). This CDR3 is 15 amino acids long. Trimming removed 4 bases from V and 0 bases from J, with 10 bases in between. The germline CDR1 and CDR2 sequences are SEHNR and FQNEAQ (reference sequence).

The chain employs TRBV28 and TRBJ2-6; D gene uncertain. V was cut by 5 bases and J by 0 bases, with 8 bases left in between. The V gene's germline CDR1 is MDHEN and CDR2 SYDVKM. This CDR3 spans 15 amino acids. CDR3 residues: CASSKTSSGANVLTF. In DNA form, the CDR3 reads TGTGCCAGCAGTAAAACAAGCTCTGGGGCCAACGTCCTGACTTTC.

The chain is built from TRBV28 and TRBJ1-1, with D possibly being TRBD1 (6 bases). CDR3 length equals 14 residues. Trimming pared 5 bases from V and 10 bases from J, leaving 20 bases between. CDR1 is MDHEN and CDR2 is SYDVKM in the germline V gene. The CDR3 sequence: CASSTLGQLSRAFF. The CDR3 DNA sequence: TGTGCCAGCAGTACCCTTGGACAGCTTAGTAGAGCTTTCTTT. The whole variable domain, remainder taken from reference TRBV28 and TRBJ1-1, is DVKVTQSSRYLVKRTGEKVFLECVQDMDHENMFWYRQDPGLGLRLIYFSYDVKMKEKGDIPEGYSVSREKKERFSLILESASTNQTSMYLCASSTLGQLSRAFFGQGTRLTVV.

This clone appeared once. The V call is TRBV5-6, the J call TRBJ2-3; 10 positions match TRBD2. The germline V gene encodes CDR1 SGHDT and CDR2 YYEEEE. J gave up 4 bases and V 1 base, and 12 bases lay outside the gene matches. This CDR3 has 18 amino acids. The CDR3 loop reads CASSLWGGLAGVSDTQYF. In DNA form, the CDR3 reads TGTGCCAGCAGCTTGTGGGGTGGGCTAGCGGGAGTATCAGATACGCAGTATTTT.

V usage is TRBV29-1 and J usage is TRBJ2-3; weak D call: TRBD1 (5 bases). The germline V gene has CDR1 SQVTM and CDR2 ANQGSEA. The V and J ends lost 4 bases and 4 bases respectively, with 12 bases between them. The CDR3 is 13 residues long. Here the CDR3 reads CSVVRDLPDTQYF. CDR3 in DNA: TGCAGCGTTGTCAGGGATCTCCCAGATACGCAGTATTTT.

The rearrangement joins TRBV12-3 or TRBV12-4 to TRBJ2-7; no firm D call. Trimming took 3 bases from V and 3 from J, leaving 9 bases between them. The CDR3 spans 13 residues. CDR3 residues: CASSFRADYEQYF. In DNA, the CDR3 is TGTGCCAGCAGTTTTCGAGCTGACTACGAGCAGTACTTC.